Below, 29 T cell receptor beta chains from the same sample are listed, as sequenced in a study of spatial heterogeneity in lung cancer. Sample time point: sample taken at primary tumor resection. TCRdb reprocessed the 5' RACE reads via MiXCR and lists one record per CDR3 protein. The table shows some 41,000 distinct CDR3 sequences, with nearly 7% occurring only once. Sequenced material: PBMCs, taken at surgery. The receptor source for this set is a female donor with early-stage non-small cell lung cancer.

The chain joins TRBV7-2 to TRBJ1-2; possible D gene TRBD1, 5 bases. Germline V gene sequence: CDR1 SGHTA, CDR2 FQGNSA. This CDR3 spans 15 amino acids. V was shortened by 8 bases and J by 1 base, with 17 bases between the two germline ends. CDR3 sequence (DNA): TGTGCCAGCGGACCGAGGGGAGATCTTAACTATGGCTACACCTTC. Amino acid sequence: CASGPRGDLNYGYTF.

The rearrangement links TRBV5-1 to TRBJ2-1; D not resolved. Germline V gene lookup returns CDR1 SGHRS and CDR2 YFSETQ. V lost 4 bases and J 5 bases, leaving 16 bases between the germline ends. CDR3 length: 15 residues. The CDR3 here is CASSPLSVAHNEQFF. As DNA, the CDR3 is TGCGCCAGCAGCCCCTTGAGCGTGGCCCACAATGAGCAGTTCTTC. Supplemented by reference TRBV5-1 and TRBJ2-1, the full variable domain reads KAGVTQTPRYLIKTRGQQVTLSCSPISGHRSVSWYQQTPGQGLQFLFEYFSETQRNKGNFPGRFSGRQFSNSRSEMNVSTLELGDSALYLCASSPLSVAHNEQFFGPGTRLTVL.

V usage is TRBV15 and J usage is TRBJ2-2, with D possibly TRBD2 on 7 matching bases. Germline V lookup: CDR1 LNHNV, CDR2 YYDKDF (reference sequence). The CDR3 covers 17 residues. V dropped 1 base and J dropped 4 bases, with 16 bases sitting between them. CDR3 bases: TGTGCCACCAGCAGAGTTTTAGGGGGGGGTGGCACCGGGGAGCTGTTTTTT. It encodes CATSRVLGGGGTGELFF.

This clonotype was seen at least ten times. This chain joins TRBV29-1 and TRBJ2-5; 9 bases fit TRBD2. This CDR3 contains 12 residues. After removal of 4 bases from V and 5 bases from J, the junction contained 2 bases not matched to a gene. CDR1 SQVTM and CDR2 ANQGSEA come from the germline V gene. CDR3 in amino acids: CSVGLADETQYF. CDR3 DNA: TGCAGCGTTGGACTAGCGGACGAGACCCAGTACTTC.

This chain connects TRBV20-1 to TRBJ2-3, with TRBD2 identical over 8 bases. The CDR3 runs to 13 residues. From germline, CDR1 is DFQATT and CDR2 SNEGSKA (reference sequence). V was clipped by 4 bases and J by 3 bases; unmatched bases: 3. The CDR3 reads CSANTGGTDTQYF. In DNA, the CDR3 is TGCAGTGCTAACACGGGGGGGACAGATACGCAGTATTTT.

The V gene is TRBV20-1, the J gene TRBJ2-1, with 9 bases fitting TRBD2. The CDR3 length is 18 residues. Trimming removed 1 base from V and 5 bases from J; junction bases left unmatched: 15. Germline V gene data show CDR1 as DFQATT and CDR2 as SNEGSKA (reference sequence). The CDR3 sequence is CSARAVILAGARNNEQFF. The CDR3 DNA sequence: TGCAGTGCTAGAGCCGTAATTTTAGCGGGGGCCAGGAACAATGAGCAGTTCTTC.

This clonotype has a count of ten or more. V is TRBV11-3 and J is TRBJ2-1; D possibly matches TRBD1 or TRBD2 (5 bases each). Deletions cut 5 bases from V and 6 bases from J, with 14 bases between. CDR3 length equals 14 residues. Germline V gene lookup returns CDR1 SGHNT and CDR2 YENEEA. The CDR3 sequence is CASSEAGTINEQFF. In nucleotides, the CDR3 is TGTGCCAGCAGCGAAGCCGGGACCATCAATGAGCAGTTCTTC.

This clonotype has ten or more counts. J is TRBJ2-3 and V is TRBV4-2; 10 bases fit TRBD2. Per germline, CDR1 LGHNA and CDR2 YNFKEQ. This CDR3 spans 18 amino acids. Unmatched junction bases numbered 10, after V lost 4 bases and J lost 0 bases. DNA for the CDR3: TGTGCCAGCAGCCGGACTAGCGGCTCGTCCCCCAGCACAGATACGCAGTATTTT. Its protein product is CASSRTSGSSPSTDTQYF.

This clonotype was detected many times. V gene TRBV6-5 combines with J gene TRBJ2-2; a possible D gene is TRBD2 (6 bases). CDR1 and CDR2 from the germline V gene are MNHEY and SVGAGI. The V end lost 5 bases, the J end lost 2 bases, and 9 bases lay between the germline ends. This CDR3 has 14 amino acids. CDR3 nucleotide sequence: TGTGCCAGCAGTGGACTACTAAACACCGGGGAGCTGTTTTTT. This gives the protein CASSGLLNTGELFF.

Only a few counts were recorded for this clonotype. The chain joins TRBV23-1 to TRBJ2-2; D is unresolved. TRBV23-1 is known as an ORF, though its function is uncertain. Trimming cost V 4 bases and J 3 bases, with 9 bases left between them. This CDR3 is built from 14 residues. The CDR3 bases are TGCGCCAGCAGTCGAGCCTTTGACACCGGGGAGCTGTTTTTT. Translated, it gives CASSRAFDTGELFF.

This clonotype was observed at least ten times. The chain carries TRBV9 and TRBJ2-7; 7 bases map to TRBD2. This CDR3 spans 15 amino acids. Unmatched junction bases numbered 10, after V lost 0 bases and J lost 7 bases. Germline V lookup: CDR1 SGDLS, CDR2 YYNGEE. CDR3 amino acids: CASSVGSAWEGEQYF. The CDR3 DNA sequence: TGTGCCAGCAGCGTAGGAAGCGCTTGGGAGGGGGAGCAGTACTTC.

This clonotype showed up just a few times. The gene calls are TRBV7-2 and TRBJ1-5; no clear D gene. CDR1 SGHTA and CDR2 FQGNSA come from the germline V gene. The CDR3 spans 13 residues. V lost 5 bases to trimming and J lost 3 bases, with 8 bases between them. The CDR3 coding sequence is TGTGCCAGCAGCGTAAGTCACAATCAGCCCCAGCATTTT. This encodes CASSVSHNQPQHF. The complete variable domain, with remaining parts taken from reference TRBV7-2 and TRBJ1-5, reads GAGVSQSPSNKVTEKGKDVELRCDPISGHTALYWYRQSLGQGLEFLIYFQGNSAPDKSGLPSDRFSAERTGGSVSTLTIQRTQQEDSAVYLCASSVSHNQPQHFGDGTRLSIL.

This clonotype was detected many times. This sequence joins TRBV11-1 and TRBJ2-5; no firm D call. Per the germline V gene, CDR1 is SGHAT and CDR2 is FQDESV (reference sequence). The germline V and J ends were trimmed by 8 bases and 3 bases, with 13 bases remaining between them. The CDR3 sequence is 13 residues long. CDR3 DNA sequence: TGTGCCAGCTCGGCCGATATGGAAGAGACCCAGTACTTC. Residues: CASSADMEETQYF.

About this clonotype: One end of the junction fails to match germline, which may point to a read error. This chain connects TRBV19 to TRBJ1-4; 9 bases agree with TRBD1. The CDR3 is 15 residues long. CDR1 is LNHDA, CDR2 SQIVND, per germline (reference sequence). CDR3: CASSHWDRVNEELFF. In nucleotides, the CDR3 is TGTGCCAGTAGTCACTGGGACAGGGTTAATGAAGAACTGTTTTTT.

This clonotype was recorded at least ten times. The chain has TRBV7-9 and TRBJ1-4; 8 nucleotides align to TRBD1. The CDR3 has 14 residues. CDR1 and CDR2 (germline): SEHNR, FQNEAQ (reference sequence). The J segment lost 5 bases and the V segment lost 4 bases, leaving 3 bases of the junction unmatched. In nucleotides, the CDR3 is TGTGCCAGCAGCTCAGGGGGCCTCAATGAAAAACTGTTTTTT. This gives the protein CASSSGGLNEKLFF.

This chain uses TRBV3-1 with TRBJ1-1; D is perhaps TRBD1 (5 bases). This CDR3 spans 14 amino acids. CDR1 LGHDT and CDR2 YNNKEL come from the germline V gene (reference sequence). The V gene lost 1 base and the J gene lost 6 bases, with 12 bases spanning the gap. CDR3 sequence reads: CASSQVRGASEAFF. The CDR3 coding sequence is TGTGCCAGCAGCCAAGTGCGTGGGGCTTCTGAAGCTTTCTTT.

This clonotype was recorded at least ten times. This rearrangement joins TRBV7-2 to TRBJ2-5; D is unclear. The germline V and J ends were trimmed by 5 bases and 4 bases, with 14 bases remaining between them. Germline CDR1 SGHTA, CDR2 FQGNSA. CDR3 length: 14 residues. The CDR3: CASSPSKGRETQYF. CDR3 sequence (DNA): TGTGCCAGCAGCCCCTCCAAAGGCAGAGAGACCCAGTACTTC.

This clonotype was detected many times. The V call is TRBV29-1, the J call TRBJ2-2; D may be TRBD1 or TRBD2 (5 bases each). The ends were cut back, 7 bases at V and 3 bases at J, with 15 bases in the middle. This CDR3 spans 14 amino acids. Looked up from germline, CDR1 is SQVTM and CDR2 is ANQGSEA. The CDR3 DNA reads as TGCAGCGCCGAGGGACCCATTGACACCGGGGAGCTGTTTTTT. It translates to CSAEGPIDTGELFF.

The table lists this clonotype with a few counts. CDR3 nucleotides: TGTGCCAGCAGTTCCAGGGAAGGGGGCACTGAAGCTTTCTTT. It specifies CASSSREGGTEAFF. The gene calls are TRBV12-3 or TRBV12-4 and TRBJ1-1; TRBD1 might be the D (6 bases). This CDR3 has 14 amino acids. Trimming removed 4 bases at V and 4 bases at J, with 13 bases between.

This clonotype was picked up many times. The rearrangement joins TRBV4-3 to TRBJ2-5, with 10 bases that match TRBD2. CDR1 and CDR2 (germline): LGHNA, YSLEER. V was clipped by 3 bases and J by 4 bases; unmatched bases: 8. The CDR3 sequence is 16 residues long. CDR3 residues: CASSHQSGGASETQYF. The CDR3 DNA reads as TGCGCCAGCAGCCACCAAAGCGGGGGGGCGTCAGAGACCCAGTACTTC.

This clonotype has ten or more counts. J is TRBJ2-3 and V is TRBV11-3; tentative D call: TRBD2 (6 bases). CDR1 is SGHNT, CDR2 YENEEA, per germline. This CDR3 comprises 16 residues. V lost 5 bases to trimming and J lost 6 bases, with 21 bases between them. CDR3 DNA: TGTGCCAGCAGCGCCGGGGACTCCGTGGTTTCGGATACGCAGTATTTT. Residues: CASSAGDSVVSDTQYF.

A word on this clonotype: A much larger clone differs by one base, so this may be a read error. V and J are TRBV4-2 and TRBJ1-4; TRBD1 is a possible D gene (6 bases). Germline CDR1 is LGHNA and CDR2 is YNFKEQ. V was trimmed by 4 bases and J by 9 bases, leaving 21 bases between them. This CDR3 spans 16 amino acids. As DNA, the CDR3 is TGTGCCAGCAGCCCCCGAGGAGAAGGGGACAATCAAAAACTGTTTTTT. It specifies CASSPRGEGDNQKLFF.

This clonotype was observed at least ten times. This chain links TRBV5-1 with TRBJ1-2, with D possibly being TRBD1 (5 bases). The CDR3 has 13 residues. Germline CDR1 SGHRS, CDR2 YFSETQ. The V and J ends lost 4 bases and 4 bases respectively, with 11 bases between them. The CDR3 sequence: CASSPLGVYGYTF. The CDR3 DNA reads TGCGCCAGCAGCCCGTTGGGGGTCTATGGCTACACCTTC.

This clonotype has at least ten counts. The genes are TRBV9 and TRBJ2-5; D may be TRBD1 or TRBD2 (6 bases each). The ends were cut back, 0 bases at V and 0 bases at J, with 9 bases in the middle. CDR1 SGDLS and CDR2 YYNGEE come from the germline V gene. The length of the CDR3 is 15 residues. CDR3 sequence reads: CASSVEGGYQETQYF. The CDR3, as DNA: TGTGCCAGCAGCGTAGAAGGGGGGTACCAAGAGACCCAGTACTTC.

This clonotype came up many times. The chain uses TRBV2 and TRBJ1-6; no firm D call. CDR3 size: 15 residues. CDR1 is SNHLY, CDR2 FYNNEI, per germline. V lost 3 bases and J 6 bases, leaving 12 bases between the germline ends. CDR3 in DNA: TGTGCCAGCAGTGATGAAGGAGTTTCTAATTCACCCCTCCACTTT. This translates into CASSDEGVSNSPLHF.

This clonotype was picked up many times. The chain carries TRBV27 and TRBJ2-3; D is uncertain. The V end was cut by 2 bases, the J end by 0 bases, with 3 bases between. The CDR3 has 13 residues. Germline-derived CDR1 and CDR2 are MNHEY and SMNVEV (reference sequence). CDR3 protein: CASSLVSTDTQYF. CDR3 DNA: TGTGCCAGCAGTTTAGTTAGCACAGATACGCAGTATTTT.

V is TRBV5-1 and J is TRBJ2-7, with D uncertain. The CDR3 has 14 amino acids. The V and J ends lost 1 base and 0 bases respectively, with 8 bases between them. From germline, CDR1 is SGHRS and CDR2 YFSETQ. The CDR3 reads CASSLPASSYEQYF. In DNA form, the CDR3 reads TGCGCCAGCAGCTTGCCGGCCTCCTCCTACGAGCAGTACTTC. The full variable domain, in which reference TRBV5-1 and TRBJ2-7 provide the parts outside the CDR3, is KAGVTQTPRYLIKTRGQQVTLSCSPISGHRSVSWYQQTPGQGLQFLFEYFSETQRNKGNFPGRFSGRQFSNSRSEMNVSTLELGDSALYLCASSLPASSYEQYFGPGTRLTVT.

This clonotype came up many times. The chain joins TRBV7-2 to TRBJ2-3; 10 bases line up with TRBD2. The CDR3 totals 16 residues. With 1 base clipped from V and 1 base from J, the junction kept 2 bases outside the gene matches. Per the germline V gene, CDR1 is SGHTA and CDR2 is FQGNSA. CDR3 residues: CASSLGLAGGTDTQYF. The CDR3, as DNA: TGTGCCAGCAGCTTAGGCCTAGCGGGGGGCACAGATACGCAGTATTTT.

The CDR3 loop is CASSSEGWGYGYTF. The CDR3 bases are TGTGCCAGCAGCTCCGAGGGGTGGGGCTATGGCTACACCTTC. V gene TRBV5-4 combines with J gene TRBJ1-2, with D possibly matching TRBD1 (5 bases). Germline CDR1 reads SGHNT; CDR2 reads YYREEE (reference sequence). There are 14 residues in the CDR3. V was clipped by 3 bases and J by 4 bases, with 13 bases between them.